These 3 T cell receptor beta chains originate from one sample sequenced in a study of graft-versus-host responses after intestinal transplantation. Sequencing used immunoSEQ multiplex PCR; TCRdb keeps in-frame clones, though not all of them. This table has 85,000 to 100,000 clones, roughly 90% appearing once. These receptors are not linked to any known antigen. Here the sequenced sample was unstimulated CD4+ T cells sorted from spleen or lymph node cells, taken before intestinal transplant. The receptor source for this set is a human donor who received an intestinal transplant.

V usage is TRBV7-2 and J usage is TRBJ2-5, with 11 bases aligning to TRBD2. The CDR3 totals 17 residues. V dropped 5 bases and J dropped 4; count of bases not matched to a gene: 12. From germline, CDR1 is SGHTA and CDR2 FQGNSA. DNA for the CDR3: TGTGCCAGCAGCCCCTGGGGGACTAGCGGAGGGGTAGAGACCCAGTACTTC. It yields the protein CASSPWGTSGGVETQYF.

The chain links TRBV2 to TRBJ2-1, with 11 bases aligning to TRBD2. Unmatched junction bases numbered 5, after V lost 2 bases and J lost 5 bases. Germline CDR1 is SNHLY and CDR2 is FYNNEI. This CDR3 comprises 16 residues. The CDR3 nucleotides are TGTGCCAGCAGTGAAAATTTACTAGCGGGAGACAATGAGCAGTTCTTC. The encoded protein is CASSENLLAGDNEQFF.

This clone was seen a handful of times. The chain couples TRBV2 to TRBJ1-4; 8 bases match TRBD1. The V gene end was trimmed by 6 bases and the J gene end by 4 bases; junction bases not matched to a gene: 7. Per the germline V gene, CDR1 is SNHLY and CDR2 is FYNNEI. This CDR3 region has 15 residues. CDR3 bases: TGTGCCAGCAGCCGGACAGGGCGGGATAATGAAAAACTGTTTTTT. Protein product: CASSRTGRDNEKLFF.